This T cell receptor beta chain is from a study of molecular identifiers for immune sequencing clone quantification. Whole-study results and caveats: For effector cells, clones above 20 RNA copies held over 98% of molecules; for naive cells, under 1%.

The germline gives CDR1 SGHTA, CDR2 FQGNSA. Deletions cut 0 bases from V and 5 bases from J, with 9 bases between. The CDR3 has 14 amino acids. As previously described, bulk TCR libraries were made using listed TCR primers. MiXCR, applied by TCRdb to the PCR reads, yields one record per CDR3 protein. The sample records approximately 97,000 distinct CDR3 sequences, about 32% being singletons. This clonotype was counted many times. Its antigen is not known. The clonotype was recovered from a human donor in good health. Some libraries in this study had Jurkat cell RNA spiked in. V usage is TRBV7-2 and J usage is TRBJ2-3; D is undetermined. Sequenced input: naive CD8+ T cells from blood, with Jurkat cell RNA spiked in. Subset denoted: FACS-sorted CD8+CD4-CCR7+CD45RA+ naive T cells. CDR3 sequence reads: CASSLAETIDTQYF. CDR3 nucleotides: TGTGCCAGCAGCTTAGCGGAAACTATAGATACGCAGTATTTT.